These 13 T cell receptor beta chains were all obtained from the same sample, sequenced in a study of blood T cell repertoires in COVID-19. Assay: immunoSEQ multiplex PCR; the TCRdb copy retains only in-frame clones and omits some. The sample has about 36,000 clones, 70% to 90% seen once; the top ten hold about 44%. The sequenced sample consisted of peripheral blood. All receptors come from a human donor in a cohort sampled during active or convalescent COVID-19. The donor label of this sample is uncertain.

The CDR3 DNA is TGTGCCAGCAGTGTCTCGGGACTTGGACTAGGTGAGCAGTTCTTC. Encoded protein: CASSVSGLGLGEQFF. This chain uses TRBV6-4 with TRBJ2-1; TRBD2 matches at 7 bases. This CDR3 has 15 residues. Germline V gene data show CDR1 as MRHNA and CDR2 as SNTAGT. The V and J ends lost 4 bases and 9 bases, in that order; junction bases with no gene match: 12.

This clone was seen a single time. The genes are TRBV7-8 and TRBJ2-7, with 12 bases aligning to TRBD1. From germline, CDR1 is SGHVS and CDR2 FQNEAQ. The CDR3 totals 16 residues. After removal of 5 bases from V and 4 bases from J, the junction contained 9 bases not matched to a gene. The CDR3 sequence is CASSKSRDRGLYEQYF. CDR3 in DNA: TGTGCCAGCAGCAAAAGCCGGGACAGGGGGCTGTACGAGCAGTACTTC.

This clone was detected once. The chain combines TRBV5-6 with TRBJ2-7; 8 positions agree with TRBD2. This CDR3 has 17 amino acids. J lost 0 bases, V lost 2 bases, and 10 bases had no gene match. Germline lookup yields CDR1 SGHDT and CDR2 YYEEEE. The CDR3 reads CASSLGTSLFLSYEQYF. The CDR3 nucleotides are TGTGCCAGCAGCTTAGGGACTAGTCTATTTCTCTCCTACGAGCAGTACTTC. The full variable domain, its missing parts supplied by reference TRBV5-6 and TRBJ2-7, is DAGVTQSPTHLIKTRGQQVTLRCSPKSGHDTVSWYQQALGQGPQFIFQYYEEEERQRGNFPDRFSGHQFPNYSSELNVNALLLGDSALYLCASSLGTSLFLSYEQYFGPGTRLTVT.

This chain links TRBV5-6 with TRBJ1-1; D not certain. This CDR3 region has 14 residues. Per the germline V gene, CDR1 is SGHDT and CDR2 is YYEEEE. The V end was cut by 4 bases, the J end by 6 bases, with 16 bases between. The CDR3 spells CASSLGRSFAEAFF. For the CDR3, the DNA is TGTGCCAGCAGCCTCGGGAGAAGTTTCGCTGAAGCTTTCTTT.

The rearrangement joins TRBV5-4 to TRBJ2-7; 10 positions agree with TRBD2. The CDR3 is made up of 15 amino acids. V trimming: 0 bases; J trimming: 2 bases; junction bases outside the gene matches: 2. Germline lookup yields CDR1 SGHNT and CDR2 YYREEE (reference sequence). This chain's CDR3 is CASSLGTSGPYEQYF. The CDR3 DNA is TGTGCCAGCAGCTTGGGGACTAGCGGCCCCTACGAGCAGTACTTC.

The V call is TRBV4-1, the J call TRBJ2-1; D is perhaps TRBD2 (5 bases). With 0 bases removed from V and 13 bases from J, the gap between germline ends came to 10 bases. The germline CDR1 and CDR2 sequences are MGHRA and YSYEKL. CDR3 length: 12 amino acids. Here the CDR3 reads CASSQDWRTQFF. The CDR3 DNA sequence: TGCGCCAGCAGCCAAGATTGGAGGACTCAGTTCTTC.

This clone has a single count. V and J are TRBV7-3 and TRBJ2-3, with a weak D call TRBD2 (5 bases). The CDR3 spans 14 residues. The germline V gene has CDR1 SGHTA and CDR2 FQGTGA. Trimming cost V 2 bases and J 3 bases, with 9 bases left between them. CDR3 DNA sequence: TGTGCCAGCAGCTTAGCGGGTGGGACAGATACGCAGTATTTT. Translation: CASSLAGGTDTQYF. Full variable domain (missing parts from reference TRBV7-3 and TRBJ2-3): GAGVSQTPSNKVTEKGKYVELRCDPISGHTALYWYRQSLGQGPEFLIYFQGTGAADDSGLPNDRFFAVRPEGSVSTLKIQRTERGDSAVYLCASSLAGGTDTQYFGPGTRLTVL.

V usage is TRBV2 and J usage is TRBJ2-1, with D possibly matching TRBD1 (5 bases). CDR3 size: 13 residues. V was pared by 7 bases and J by 4 bases, with 11 bases between. The germline CDR1 and CDR2 sequences are SNHLY and FYNNEI. As DNA, the CDR3 is TGTGCCAGCACCAGGGCTCTTTACAATGAGCAGTTCTTC. Translated, it gives CASTRALYNEQFF.

Details on this clone: A read error may account for a junction end that differs from germline. The genes are TRBV5-5 and TRBJ2-2; D remains unclear. The CDR3 consists of 11 residues. From germline, CDR1 is SGHKS and CDR2 YYEKEE (reference sequence). The CDR3 sequence is CASSLAEELFF. CDR3 nucleotide sequence: TGTGCCAGCAGCTTGGCCGAGGAGTTGTTTTTT.

The chain joins TRBV7-9 to TRBJ1-1; 7 bases fit TRBD1. Germline values: CDR1 SEHNR, CDR2 FQNEAQ (reference sequence). V shed 1 base, J shed 6 bases, and the junction held 8 bases outside the gene matches. This CDR3 region has 15 residues. The CDR3 coding sequence is TGTGCCAGCAGCTTAGTTCCCGACAGGGCGTCTGAAGCTTTCTTT. This encodes CASSLVPDRASEAFF.

The CDR3 loop reads CASSFPSGGLHEAFF. The CDR3 DNA follows: TGTGCCAGCAGCTTTCCATCAGGGGGCTTACATGAAGCTTTCTTT. The chain couples TRBV7-8 to TRBJ1-1, with 8 bases lining up with TRBD1. The V gene's germline CDR1 is SGHVS and CDR2 FQNEAQ. This CDR3 contains 15 residues. J gave up 7 bases and V 3 bases, and 10 bases lay outside the gene matches. The variable domain in full, with the rest retrieved from reference TRBV7-8 and TRBJ1-1, is GAGVSQSPRYKVAKRGQDVALRCDPISGHVSLFWYQQALGQGPEFLTYFQNEAQLDKSGLPSDRFFAERPEGSVSTLKIQRTQQEDSAVYLCASSFPSGGLHEAFFGQGTRLTVV.

This clone appeared a single time. This chain links TRBV30 with TRBJ1-2; D remains ambiguous. There are 11 residues in the CDR3. Trimming removed 3 bases from V and 8 bases from J, with 10 bases in between. CDR1 is GTSNPN and CDR2 is SVGIG in the germline V gene (reference sequence). As DNA, the CDR3 is TGTGCCTGGAGCGAGGGTGGAGGCTACACCTTC. Protein product: CAWSEGGGYTF.

This clone was recorded only once. The chain employs TRBV7-9 and TRBJ1-2; 8 bases fit TRBD1. The J segment lost 5 bases and the V segment lost 1 base, leaving 3 bases of the junction unmatched. The germline V gene has CDR1 SEHNR and CDR2 FQNEAQ (reference sequence). The CDR3 spans 14 residues. The CDR3 protein is CASSLDQGAYGYTF. As DNA, the CDR3 is TGTGCCAGCAGCTTAGACCAGGGGGCGTATGGCTACACCTTC.